The 3 T cell receptor beta chains presented below share a single source sample, sequenced in a study of siplizumab effects on memory and regulatory T cells. Method: immunoSEQ multiplex PCR; TCRdb's copy keeps in-frame clones and lacks some. Among approximately 110,000 clones listed, about 92% were seen once. The sequencing input was CD4+ T cells sorted from blood. The source is a human donor in good health.

The genes are TRBV6-6 and TRBJ2-5; TRBD1 aligns across 9 bases. Germline trimming cut 2 bases from V and 2 bases from J; bases unmatched to any gene: 6. Germline V CDR1 and CDR2: MNHNY, SVGAGI (reference sequence). The CDR3 consists of 16 residues. The CDR3 spells CASSYTQGARQETQYF. The CDR3 bases are TGTGCCAGCAGTTACACACAGGGGGCAAGGCAAGAGACCCAGTACTTC.

In this sample, this clone turned up once. The chain couples TRBV6-1 to TRBJ1-5; 8 nucleotides match TRBD1. There are 14 residues in the CDR3. Germline V gene data show CDR1 as MNHNS and CDR2 as SASEGT. With V trimmed by 3 bases and J by 5 bases, 3 bases remained unmatched. In DNA form, the CDR3 reads TGTGCCAGCAGTGACAGGGGGCGCGATCAGCCCCAGCATTTT. Amino acids: CASSDRGRDQPQHF.

This clone was found a few times. The rearrangement links TRBV21-1 to TRBJ1-1. TRBV21-1 is listed as a pseudogene. The CDR3 runs to 14 residues. The CDR3 is CASSPRDRSPEAFF. The CDR3 DNA sequence: TGTGCCAGCAGCCCCCGGGACCGTAGCCCTGAAGCTTTCTTT.